The text below deals with one T cell receptor (beta chain). The antigen is not known. This record comes from a study of identifying expanded T cells in peripheral blood. Points from the study as a whole: Roughly two-week clone count variance significantly increased as total template count grew.

During the collection period, no donor immune events like infections were recorded. Germline CDR1 is SGHTA and CDR2 is FQGNSA. V was shortened by 5 bases and J by 4 bases, with 29 bases between the two germline ends. This CDR3 spans 19 amino acids. Libraries were prepared by immunoSEQ multiplex PCR; TCRdb keeps only in-frame clonotypes and omits some of them. The repertoire holds under 100,000 clones, with approximately 81% as singletons. Sequenced sample: blood. V gene TRBV7-2 combines with J gene TRBJ1-2; D not resolved. The TCR originated in a person aged 18 to 75 in good health. The CDR3 region has the DNA TGTGCCAGCAGCCAGATATCCGGAGGATATTTCATGCCCTCCTATGGCTACACCTTC. It specifies CASSQISGGYFMPSYGYTF.